Below are 8 T cell receptor beta chains sequenced from a single sample in a study of blood T cell repertoires in COVID-19. The table came from immunoSEQ multiplex PCR; TCRdb's copy has only in-frame clones and leaves some out. The table includes tens of thousands of clones, around 89% detected once. The sample consisted of peripheral blood. The source is a man younger than 40 with active or convalescent COVID-19.

J is TRBJ1-3 and V is TRBV11-2, with D perhaps TRBD1 (5 bases). Per the germline V gene, CDR1 is SGHAT and CDR2 is FQNNGV. CDR3 length: 15 residues. Deletions cut 4 bases from V and 4 bases from J, with 14 bases between. CDR3: CASSSSGTLGNTIYF. As DNA, the CDR3 is TGTGCCAGCAGCTCTTCCGGGACTCTCGGAAACACCATATATTTT.

This chain joins TRBV20-1 and TRBJ2-1, with D maybe TRBD2 (7 bases). This CDR3 is 14 amino acids long. Germline CDR1 DFQATT, CDR2 SNEGSKA (reference sequence). V was pared by 3 bases and J by 6 bases, with 15 bases between. CDR3 loop: CSASLGGGLNEQFF. CDR3 coding DNA: TGCAGTGCTAGTCTTGGCGGGGGCCTCAATGAGCAGTTCTTC.

This clone was counted a single time. This chain connects TRBV7-6 to TRBJ2-5; 10 positions match TRBD2. V dropped 1 base and J dropped 1; count of bases not matched to a gene: 0. CDR3 length: 15 amino acids. In germline, CDR1 is SGHVS, CDR2 FNYEAQ. The CDR3 region is CASSLGLAGQETQYF. In DNA, the CDR3 is TGTGCCAGCAGCTTAGGACTAGCGGGCCAAGAGACCCAGTACTTC.

This rearrangement joins TRBV6-1 to TRBJ2-7; 7 bases fit TRBD1. V lost 1 base, J lost 3 bases, and 6 bases stayed unmatched. The CDR3 spans 15 residues. Germline CDR1 MNHNS, CDR2 SASEGT. The CDR3 bases are TGTGCCAGCAGTGAAGTGAAGACAGGGCGCTACGAGCAGTACGTC. Translating gives CASSEVKTGRYEQYV.

The CDR3 loop is CASSLGDRNTEAFF. The CDR3 DNA reads TGTGCCAGCAGCCTTGGAGACCGGAACACTGAAGCTTTCTTT. The chain carries TRBV11-2 and TRBJ1-1; unclear D gene. V lost 5 bases and J lost 1, with 11 bases in between. The germline V gene encodes CDR1 SGHAT and CDR2 FQNNGV. CDR3 length equals 14 residues.

The rearrangement joins TRBV6-5 to TRBJ1-2; TRBD1 aligns across 7 bases. V lost 6 bases and J lost 6; bases outside the gene matches: 13. The length of the CDR3 is 15 residues. Germline CDR1 is MNHEY and CDR2 is SVGAGI. CDR3 protein: CASRPTRDSIDGYTF. For the CDR3, the DNA is TGTGCCAGCAGGCCTACCCGGGACAGTATCGATGGCTACACCTTC.

By frequency in the sample, this clone is medium-sized. The chain is built from TRBV3-1 (or the pseudogene TRBV3-2) and TRBJ2-3; D uncertain. This CDR3 has 16 residues. Germline V gene sequence: CDR1 LGHDT, CDR2 YNNKEL (reference sequence). V was pared by 0 bases and J by 0 bases, with 10 bases between. The CDR3 region is CASSQDAGSSTDTQYF. In nucleotides, the CDR3 is TGTGCCAGCAGCCAAGACGCAGGTTCTAGCACAGATACGCAGTATTTT.

This chain connects TRBV10-3 to TRBJ1-2; D remains ambiguous. This CDR3 spans 14 amino acids. V was clipped by 7 bases and J by 0 bases, with 12 bases between them. The germline CDR1 and CDR2 sequences are ENHRY and SYGVKD. CDR3 loop: CAIKRTGPNYGYTF. In nucleotides, the CDR3 is TGTGCCATCAAGCGTACGGGTCCTAACTATGGCTACACCTTC.